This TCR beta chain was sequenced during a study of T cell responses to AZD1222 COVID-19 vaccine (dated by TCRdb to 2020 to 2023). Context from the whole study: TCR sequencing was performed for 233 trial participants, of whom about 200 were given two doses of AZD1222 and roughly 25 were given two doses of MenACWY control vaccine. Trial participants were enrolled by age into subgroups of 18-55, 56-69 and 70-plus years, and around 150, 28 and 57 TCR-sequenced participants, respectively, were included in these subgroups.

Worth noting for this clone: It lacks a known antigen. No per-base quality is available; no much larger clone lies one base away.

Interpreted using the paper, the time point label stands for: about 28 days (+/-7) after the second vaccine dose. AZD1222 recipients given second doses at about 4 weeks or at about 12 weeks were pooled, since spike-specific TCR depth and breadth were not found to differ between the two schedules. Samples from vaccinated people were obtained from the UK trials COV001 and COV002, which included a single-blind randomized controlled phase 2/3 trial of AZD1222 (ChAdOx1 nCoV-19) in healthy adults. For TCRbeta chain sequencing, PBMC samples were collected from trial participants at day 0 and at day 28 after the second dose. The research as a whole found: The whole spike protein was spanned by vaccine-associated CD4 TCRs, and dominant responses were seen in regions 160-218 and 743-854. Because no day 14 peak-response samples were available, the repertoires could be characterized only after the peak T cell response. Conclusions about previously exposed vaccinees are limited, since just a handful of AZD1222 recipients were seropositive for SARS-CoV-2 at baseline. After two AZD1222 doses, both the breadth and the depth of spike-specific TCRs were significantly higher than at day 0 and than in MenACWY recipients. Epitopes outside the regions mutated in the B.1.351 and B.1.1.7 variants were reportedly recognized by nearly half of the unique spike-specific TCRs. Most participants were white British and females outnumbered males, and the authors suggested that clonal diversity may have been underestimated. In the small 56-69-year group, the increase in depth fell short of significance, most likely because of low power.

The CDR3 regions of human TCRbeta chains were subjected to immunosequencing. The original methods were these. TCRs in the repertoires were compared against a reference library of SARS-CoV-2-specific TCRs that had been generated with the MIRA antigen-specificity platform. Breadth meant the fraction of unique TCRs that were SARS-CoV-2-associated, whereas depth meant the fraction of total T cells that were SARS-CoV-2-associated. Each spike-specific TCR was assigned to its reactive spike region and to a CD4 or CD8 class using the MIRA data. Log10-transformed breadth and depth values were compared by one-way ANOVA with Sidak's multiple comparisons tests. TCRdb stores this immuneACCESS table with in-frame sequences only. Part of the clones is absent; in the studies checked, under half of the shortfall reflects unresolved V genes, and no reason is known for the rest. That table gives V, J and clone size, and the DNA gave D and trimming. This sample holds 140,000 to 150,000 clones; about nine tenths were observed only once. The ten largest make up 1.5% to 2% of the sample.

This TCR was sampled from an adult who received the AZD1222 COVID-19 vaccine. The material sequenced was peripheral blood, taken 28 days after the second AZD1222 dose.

This receptor carries the CDR3 CASSLRRQAQSQPQHF. The nucleotide sequence is given as TGTGCCAGCAGCTTACGAAGGCAGGCTCAATCTCAGCCCCAGCATTTT. This chain is built from TRBV11-3 and TRBJ1-5, with an unclear D gene assignment. The CDR3 sequence holds 16 residues, the cysteine and phenylalanine included. Only the CDR3 portion is preserved as DNA: 48 bases, with reading frame beginning at the first base. At the junction V is shortened by 2 bases and J by 6 bases, with 17 bases in between. The germline V gene specifies SGHNT as CDR1 and YENEEA as CDR2.